Each of the 24 T cell receptor beta chains below was sequenced from the same sample in a study of Tregs in tolerant kidney transplant recipients (dated by TCRdb to about 2019). Receptor libraries were prepared by the immunoSEQ multiplex PCR assay. TCRdb carries this immuneACCESS record with in-frame sequences only. Its versions omit some clonotypes, under half of them owing to an unresolved V gene in the studies checked, with the rest unexplained. This sample gives 15,000 to 18,000 clones in total; around 49% of them show up just once. The ten largest clones capture 3.3% of the sample. No antigen has been identified for these receptors. Interpreted using the paper, the time point label stands for: blood sample drawn before combined kidney and bone marrow transplant. For bulk CFSE mixed lymphocyte reactions, CFSE-labeled recipient PBMCs were cocultured for 6 days with irradiated donor PBMCs, after which the cells were stained for CD3/CD4/CD8 and FACS-sorted.

The material was CD4+ T cells from blood cultured with allogeneic cells, obtained before the transplant. These TCRs come from a human patient who received a combined kidney and bone marrow transplant.

V gene TRBV6-6 combines with J gene TRBJ2-3; 16 bases align to TRBD2. The CDR3 totals 16 residues. CDR1 and CDR2 from the germline V gene are MNHNY and SVGAGI (reference sequence). V dropped 2 bases and J dropped 4; count of bases not matched to a gene: 0. The CDR3 here is CASSYGTSGRADTQYF. For the CDR3, the DNA is TGTGCCAGCAGTTACGGGACTAGCGGGAGGGCAGATACGCAGTATTTT.

This chain joins TRBV5-1 and TRBJ1-1; D is uncertain. The length of the CDR3 is 13 residues. Per germline, CDR1 SGHRS and CDR2 YFSETQ. V lost 0 bases, J lost 4 bases, and 7 bases lay in between. As DNA, the CDR3 is TGCGCCAGCAGCTTGGGTTTCGGCACTGAAGCTTTCTTT. Its translation is CASSLGFGTEAFF.

The rearrangement links TRBV6-1 to TRBJ1-3; no reliable D call. The CDR3 has 14 amino acids. Germline values: CDR1 MNHNS, CDR2 SASEGT. The germline V and J ends were trimmed by 6 bases and 2 bases, with 11 bases remaining between them. The CDR3 nucleotides read TGTGCCAGCAGCCGACGGAGGGCTGGAAACACCATATATTTT. Its protein is CASSRRRAGNTIYF.

The chain employs TRBV25-1 and TRBJ2-1, with 7 bases identical to TRBD1. Trimming removed 6 bases from V and 0 bases from J; junction bases left unmatched: 5. Germline CDR1 is MGHDK and CDR2 is SYGVNS. The CDR3 is made up of 15 amino acids. The CDR3 nucleotides are TGTGCCAGCAGCCCGGGACAGTACTCCTACAATGAGCAGTTCTTC. Protein product: CASSPGQYSYNEQFF.

The chain has TRBV19 and TRBJ2-4; maybe TRBD1 (5 bases). The V and J ends lost 1 base and 6 bases respectively, with 7 bases between them. This CDR3 has 13 residues. CDR1 is LNHDA and CDR2 is SQIVND in the germline V gene (reference sequence). The CDR3 nucleotides are TGTGCCAGTAGTATAGCAGGGCCAAACATTCAGTACTTC. It encodes CASSIAGPNIQYF.

The chain employs TRBV19 and TRBJ2-7; 11 positions match TRBD2. CDR1 and CDR2 from the germline V gene are LNHDA and SQIVND (reference sequence). Germline trimming cut 5 bases from V and 3 bases from J; bases unmatched to any gene: 6. The CDR3 totals 15 residues. DNA for the CDR3: TGTGCCAGTAGTCCACTAGCGGGGGCCCTCTACGAGCAGTACTTC. Translating gives CASSPLAGALYEQYF.

This clone occurred a few times. The V call is TRBV29-1, the J call TRBJ2-3, with 14 positions matching TRBD2. The CDR3 spans 15 residues. V gave up 5 bases and J gave up 3 bases; unmatched junction bases: 4. Germline CDR1 reads SQVTM; CDR2 reads ANQGSEA. CDR3 in amino acids: CSVSRTSGRTDTQYF. The CDR3 nucleotides are TGCAGCGTTTCCCGGACTAGCGGGAGGACAGATACGCAGTATTTT.

The chain joins TRBV11-3 to TRBJ1-3; the D gene is possibly TRBD1 (6 bases). CDR1 SGHNT and CDR2 YENEEA come from the germline V gene. This CDR3 has 19 residues. V was trimmed by 0 bases and J by 0 bases, leaving 18 bases between them. CDR3 DNA sequence: TGTGCCAGCAGCTTAGAGGGGACACAGGGATACTTCTCTGGAAACACCATATATTTT. The encoded protein is CASSLEGTQGYFSGNTIYF.

Within the sample, this clone is medium-sized. The chain couples TRBV10-3 to TRBJ1-3; 7 positions match TRBD1. The CDR3 is 13 residues long. Germline V gives CDR1 ENHRY, CDR2 SYGVKD. Trimming removed 10 bases from V and 2 bases from J; junction bases left unmatched: 5. The CDR3 DNA reads TGTGCCACCTACAGGGGCCCTGGAAACACCATATATTTT. It translates to CATYRGPGNTIYF.

The gene calls are TRBV6-6 and TRBJ1-6; TRBD1 might be the D (5 bases). CDR3 length: 15 residues. V was pared by 0 bases and J by 8 bases, with 11 bases between. Germline values: CDR1 MNHNY, CDR2 SVGAGI (reference sequence). CDR3 sequence reads: CASSYSTGDDSPLHF. CDR3 nucleotide sequence: TGTGCCAGCAGTTACTCGACGGGGGACGATTCACCCCTCCACTTT.

The V and J genes are TRBV4-1 and TRBJ2-7, with 13 bases identical to TRBD2. CDR3 length: 18 amino acids. Germline V gene lookup returns CDR1 MGHRA and CDR2 YSYEKL. V lost 1 base, J lost 0 bases, and 6 bases stayed unmatched. The CDR3 DNA sequence: TGCGCCAGCAGCCAAGGACTAGCGGGGGGCCACCCCTCCTACGAGCAGTACTTC. Its protein product is CASSQGLAGGHPSYEQYF.

The rearrangement joins TRBV7-2 to TRBJ2-3; D is unresolved. With 4 bases removed from V and 1 base from J, the gap between germline ends came to 9 bases. The V gene's germline CDR1 is SGHTA and CDR2 FQGNSA. The CDR3 has 14 amino acids. This CDR3 is CASSSLRGTDTQYF. For the CDR3, the DNA is TGTGCCAGCAGCTCCCTACGCGGCACAGATACGCAGTATTTT.

The V call is TRBV29-1, the J call TRBJ2-1, with TRBD2 matching over 9 bases. The length of the CDR3 is 14 residues. Looked up from germline, CDR1 is SQVTM and CDR2 is ANQGSEA. The CDR3 DNA reads as TGCACTACGTTAGGCGGGAGGGCCCAAAATGAGCAGTTCTTC. Translation gives CTTLGGRAQNEQFF.

This clone came up a few times. This chain connects TRBV11-3 to TRBJ1-2, with a tentative D call TRBD1 (5 bases). This CDR3 is built from 14 residues. Trimming pared 4 bases from V and 4 bases from J, leaving 13 bases between. Germline V lookup: CDR1 SGHNT, CDR2 YENEEA. The CDR3 is CASSSYQGGYGYTF. Here the CDR3 DNA reads TGTGCCAGCAGCTCCTATCAGGGAGGCTATGGCTACACCTTC.

This clone has a handful of counts. The chain joins TRBV6-4 to TRBJ2-6; D remains unclear. The ends were cut back, 6 bases at V and 3 bases at J, with 9 bases in the middle. The CDR3 loop spans 14 amino acids. CDR1 and CDR2 from the germline V gene are MRHNA and SNTAGT. The CDR3 coding sequence is TGTGCCAGCAGGGCCAATGTTGGGGCCAACGTCCTGACTTTC. Its protein product is CASRANVGANVLTF.

The chain carries TRBV29-1 and TRBJ1-2; the match to TRBD1 covers 10 bases. The junction had 14 bases not matched to a gene; V was cut back by 5 bases and J by 8 bases. CDR3 length equals 15 residues. Germline assignment: CDR1 SQVTM and CDR2 ANQGSEA. The CDR3 DNA reads as TGCAGCGTTAATTACCGGGGGGACAGGGGTTCCGGCTACACCTTC. Its protein product is CSVNYRGDRGSGYTF.

The chain combines TRBV11-2 with TRBJ2-7, with TRBD2 matching over 14 bases. J gave up 3 bases and V 7 bases, and 5 bases lay outside the gene matches. This CDR3 is built from 15 residues. Germline CDR1 SGHAT, CDR2 FQNNGV. CDR3 nucleotides: TGTGCCAGCAACCGACTAGCGGGAGGGATCTACGAGCAGTACTTC. Its protein is CASNRLAGGIYEQYF.

The count of this clone is one. This chain joins TRBV7-9 and TRBJ1-1, with D maybe TRBD1 (6 bases). The germline V gene has CDR1 SEHNR and CDR2 FQNEAQ (reference sequence). This CDR3 comprises 16 residues. Deletions cut 0 bases from V and 0 bases from J, with 11 bases between. The CDR3 here is CASSLAPGGLNTEAFF. In DNA, the CDR3 is TGTGCCAGCAGCTTAGCGCCGGGGGGGCTGAACACTGAAGCTTTCTTT.

The chain uses TRBV5-4 and TRBJ1-1; 7 bases are shared with TRBD1. CDR1 SGHNT and CDR2 YYREEE come from the germline V gene (reference sequence). The CDR3 covers 14 residues. J lost 4 bases, V lost 4 bases, and 7 bases had no gene match. The CDR3 here is CASSPGQRRTEAFF. CDR3 nucleotide sequence: TGTGCCAGCAGCCCGGGACAGCGACGCACTGAAGCTTTCTTT.

The rearrangement uses TRBV2 and TRBJ2-3; tentative D call: TRBD1 (6 bases). The length of the CDR3 is 13 residues. The ends were cut back, 10 bases at V and 2 bases at J, with 13 bases in the middle. Germline-derived CDR1 and CDR2 are SNHLY and FYNNEI. The CDR3 protein is CATYRAPTDTQYF. Here the CDR3 DNA reads TGTGCCACCTACAGGGCACCCACAGATACGCAGTATTTT.

This chain uses TRBV28 with TRBJ2-7; D might be TRBD2 (6 bases). Trimming removed 3 bases at V and 2 bases at J, with 11 bases between. The length of the CDR3 is 14 residues. Germline V gene sequence: CDR1 MDHEN, CDR2 SYDVKM. The CDR3, as DNA: TGTGCCAGCAGTTTCGGGGGTTGGGCCTACGAGCAGTACTTC. Translated: CASSFGGWAYEQYF. The full variable domain, in which reference TRBV28 and TRBJ2-7 provide the parts outside the CDR3, is DVKVTQSSRYLVKRTGEKVFLECVQDMDHENMFWYRQDPGLGLRLIYFSYDVKMKEKGDIPEGYSVSREKKERFSLILESASTNQTSMYLCASSFGGWAYEQYFGPGTRLTVT.

This clone was detected a few times. The chain uses TRBV7-2 and TRBJ2-1, with TRBD2 matching over 8 bases. The CDR3 has 18 amino acids. The germline V gene has CDR1 SGHTA and CDR2 FQGNSA. The V gene end was trimmed by 3 bases and the J gene end by 0 bases; junction bases not matched to a gene: 10. The CDR3 is CASSFRTPTSGSYNEQFF. Here the CDR3 DNA reads TGTGCCAGCAGCTTCCGGACACCTACTAGCGGCTCCTACAATGAGCAGTTCTTC.

The V call is TRBV7-9, the J call TRBJ1-2; D not resolved. CDR3 length equals 13 residues. Germline lookup yields CDR1 SEHNR and CDR2 FQNEAQ (reference sequence). V was shortened by 3 bases and J by 1 base, with 6 bases between the two germline ends. The CDR3 DNA follows: TGTGCCAGCAGCTTGAGACTTAACTATGGCTACACCTTC. This sequence encodes CASSLRLNYGYTF.

By share of the sample, this clone is medium-sized. V gene TRBV5-6 combines with J gene TRBJ1-2, with 7 bases that match TRBD1. CDR3 length: 13 amino acids. Germline assignment: CDR1 SGHDT and CDR2 YYEEEE. With V trimmed by 2 bases and J by 5 bases, 3 bases remained unmatched. Written as DNA, the CDR3 is TGTGCCAGCAGCTTCCCGGGACAGTATGGCTACACCTTC. It yields the protein CASSFPGQYGYTF. The full variable domain, completed using reference TRBV5-6 and TRBJ1-2, is DAGVTQSPTHLIKTRGQQVTLRCSPKSGHDTVSWYQQALGQGPQFIFQYYEEEERQRGNFPDRFSGHQFPNYSSELNVNALLLGDSALYLCASSFPGQYGYTFGSGTRLTVV.